Each of the 8 T cell receptor beta chains below was sequenced from the same sample in a study of blood T cell repertoires in COVID-19. Using immunoSEQ multiplex PCR, the repertoire was profiled, and TCRdb retains in-frame clones only, with some absent. The table records approximately 210,000 clones, about 88% of them present only once. The sequencing sample was made of peripheral blood. The receptors derive from a woman aged 40 to 50 who had recovered from COVID-19.

This clone was recorded only once. The J gene is TRBJ1-6, the V gene TRBV27; weak D call: TRBD1 (5 bases). Trimming removed 3 bases from V and 10 bases from J, with 19 bases in between. Germline V lookup: CDR1 MNHEY, CDR2 SMNVEV (reference sequence). This CDR3 spans 16 amino acids. This chain's CDR3 is CASSFWRQGGASPLHF. The CDR3 nucleotides are TGTGCCAGCAGTTTTTGGAGGCAAGGAGGGGCATCACCCCTCCACTTT.

Only one count was recorded for this clone. V gene TRBV7-7 combines with J gene TRBJ2-5; unclear D gene. Germline V gives CDR1 SSHAT, CDR2 FNYEAQ (reference sequence). Trimming stripped 3 bases from V and 3 bases from J, with 8 bases between. This CDR3 has 13 residues. CDR3: CASSFTAKETQYF. DNA of the CDR3: TGTGCCAGCAGCTTTACAGCTAAAGAGACCCAGTACTTC.

In DNA form, the CDR3 reads TGTGCCAGCAGCACTCTAGCGGGAGGTCACAATGAGCAGTTCTTC. Its translation is CASSTLAGGHNEQFF. The J gene is TRBJ2-1, the V gene TRBV7-9; 11 bases match TRBD2. The germline CDR1 and CDR2 sequences are SEHNR and FQNEAQ (reference sequence). Germline trimming cut 5 bases from V and 5 bases from J; bases unmatched to any gene: 5. The length of the CDR3 is 15 residues.

The chain uses TRBV2 and TRBJ1-6, with 10 bases matching TRBD1. CDR1 is SNHLY and CDR2 is FYNNEI in the germline V gene. J gave up 7 bases and V 1 base, and 7 bases lay outside the gene matches. The CDR3 loop spans 17 amino acids. CDR3 coding DNA: TGTGCCAGCAGTGAAGGTCGACAGGGGGCGAAAAATTCACCCCTCCACTTT. Encoded protein: CASSEGRQGAKNSPLHF.

J is TRBJ2-2 and V is TRBV18; TRBD1 matches 8 bases. Trimming removed 2 bases from V and 6 bases from J; junction bases left unmatched: 2. CDR3 length: 14 residues. Germline CDR1 KGHSH, CDR2 LQKENI. The CDR3 DNA reads as TGTGCCAGCTCACCAAGGACAGGGTCCGGGGAGCTGTTTTTT. Amino acids: CASSPRTGSGELFF.

The chain combines TRBV28 with TRBJ2-1; 13 bases fit TRBD2. Per germline, CDR1 MDHEN and CDR2 SYDVKM. J gave up 7 bases and V 5 bases, and 2 bases lay outside the gene matches. This CDR3 is built from 14 residues. CDR3 nucleotide sequence: TGTGCCAGCAGTAGGACTAGCGGGAGAAATGAGCAGTTCTTC. Its translation is CASSRTSGRNEQFF.

The chain joins TRBV20-1 to TRBJ2-7; no clear D. Germline V CDR1 and CDR2: DFQATT, SNEGSKA (reference sequence). The CDR3 contains 11 residues. V lost 6 bases and J lost 0, with 6 bases in between. The CDR3, as DNA: TGCAGTGCCTACGACTCCTACGAGCAGTACTTC. This gives the protein CSAYDSYEQYF.

The chain couples TRBV28 to TRBJ2-1; TRBD2 aligns across 12 bases. Germline-derived CDR1 and CDR2 are MDHEN and SYDVKM. V gave up 6 bases and J gave up 0 bases; unmatched junction bases: 3. The CDR3 has 16 residues. CDR3 nucleotides: TGTGCCAGCAGAGGGACTAGCGGGCGCTCCTACAATGAGCAGTTCTTC. Its translation is CASRGTSGRSYNEQFF.